This TCR beta chain originates from a study of T cells in localized non-small cell lung cancer. Clones were sequenced by immunoSEQ multiplex PCR, and TCRdb holds only the in-frame ones, with some missing. This table has approximately 83,000 clones, approximately 91% appearing once. CDR1 and CDR2 from the germline V gene are LNHDA and SQIVND (reference sequence). The J segment lost 1 base and the V segment lost 3 bases, leaving 8 bases of the junction unmatched. CDR3 length: 17 residues. Study findings and constraints: Sequencing, confined to only one tumor region, leaves heterogeneity possible. Across samples, adjacent lung featured a median approximately 56 of the top 100 tumor clones.

Remarks on this clone: Its antigen remains unidentified.

This chain connects TRBV19 to TRBJ1-1; 10 nucleotides match TRBD1. The clonotype was recovered from a woman aged 40-69 years with stage II squamous cell lung carcinoma. The input for sequencing was PBMCs, taken before any cancer treatment. CDR3 residues: CASSISTGGAGNTEAFF. The CDR3 coding sequence is TGTGCCAGTAGTATCTCGACAGGGGGCGCGGGGAACACTGAAGCTTTCTTT.